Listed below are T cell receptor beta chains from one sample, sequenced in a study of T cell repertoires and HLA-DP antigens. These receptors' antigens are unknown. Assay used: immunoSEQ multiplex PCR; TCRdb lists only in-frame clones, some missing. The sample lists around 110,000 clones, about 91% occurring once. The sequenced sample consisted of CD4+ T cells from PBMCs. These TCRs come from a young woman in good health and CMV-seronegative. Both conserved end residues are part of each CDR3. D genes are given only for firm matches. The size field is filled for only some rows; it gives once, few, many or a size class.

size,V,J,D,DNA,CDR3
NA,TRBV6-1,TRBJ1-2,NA,TGTGCCAGCAGTGAAGGGTTCTATGGCTACACCTTC,CASSEGFYGYTF
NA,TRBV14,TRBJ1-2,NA,TGTGCCAGCAGCCAAGTTCTGGGGCCTAGAGGCTACACCTTC,CASSQVLGPRGYTF
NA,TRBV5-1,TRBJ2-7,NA,TGCGCCAGCAGCTTGGTGGCAGGCTCCTACGAGCAGTACTTC,CASSLVAGSYEQYF
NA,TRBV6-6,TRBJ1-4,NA,TGTGCCAGCAGTTCAGGCAGGGTGGGTGAAAAACTGTTTTTT,CASSSGRVGEKLFF
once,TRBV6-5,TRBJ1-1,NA,TGTGCCAGCAGACTGGACGGGAACACTGAAGCTTTCTTT,CASRLDGNTEAFF
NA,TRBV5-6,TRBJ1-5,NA,TGTGCCAGCAGCCGCCGAGGGGGGGCCACGGGCAATCAGCCCCAGCATTTT,CASSRRGGATGNQPQHF
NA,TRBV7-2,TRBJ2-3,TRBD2,TGTGCCAGCAGACCCCCGCGGGGGGGCTCAAATACGCAGTATTTT,CASRPPRGGSNTQYF
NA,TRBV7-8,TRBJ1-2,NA,TGTGCCAGCAGTTATAACAGGGAGCCTTTTGGTGGCTACACCTTC,CASSYNREPFGGYTF
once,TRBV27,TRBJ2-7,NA,TGTGCCAGCAGTGTGAACCCAACGGCCTACGAGCAGTACTTC,CASSVNPTAYEQYF
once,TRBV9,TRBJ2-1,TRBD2,TGTGCCAGCAGCCCCCGACTAGCGGGGGGTATCAATGAGCAGTTCTTC,CASSPRLAGGINEQFF
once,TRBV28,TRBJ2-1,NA,TGTGCCAGCAGTGCCACGGGGAGAGAGCAGTTCTTC,CASSATGREQFF
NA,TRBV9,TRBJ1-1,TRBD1,TGTGCCAGCAGCGTAGGCGGGACAGTCTCTGAAGCTTTCTTT,CASSVGGTVSEAFF
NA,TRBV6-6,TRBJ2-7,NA,TGTGCCAGCAAGAGCGGCCCAGGGTACTACGAGCAGTACTTC,CASKSGPGYYEQYF
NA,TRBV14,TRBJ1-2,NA,TGTGCCAGCAGCCAAGTTCGGACCCGGGCGGGAAACTATGGCTACACCTTC,CASSQVRTRAGNYGYTF
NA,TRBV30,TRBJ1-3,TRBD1,TGTGCCTACTACAGGGGGCCTGGAAACACCATATATTTT,CAYYRGPGNTIYF
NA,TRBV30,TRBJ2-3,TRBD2,TGTGCCTGGGAACGATCCCGGACTAGCGGGATAGGCACAGATACGCAGTATTTT,CAWERSRTSGIGTDTQYF
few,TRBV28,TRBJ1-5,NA,TGTGCCAGCAGTTCGGCTACTCAGCCCCAGCATTTT,CASSSATQPQHF
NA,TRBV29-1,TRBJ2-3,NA,TGCAGCGTGAGCACCCGGTCAGATACGCAGTATTTT,CSVSTRSDTQYF
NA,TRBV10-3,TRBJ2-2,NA,TGTGCCATCAGGATTTCGGGACAAGGTAGCACCGGGGAGCTGTTTTTT,CAIRISGQGSTGELFF
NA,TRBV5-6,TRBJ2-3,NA,TGTGCCAGCAGCACCTGGGGACTCAGCACAGATACGCAGTATTTT,CASSTWGLSTDTQYF
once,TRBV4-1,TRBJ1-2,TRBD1,TGCGCCAGCAGCCAAGTCTTGACAGGGAACTATGGCTACACCTTC,CASSQVLTGNYGYTF
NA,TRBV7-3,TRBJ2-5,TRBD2,TGTGCCAGCAGCTTACGAGGCGCGGGGGGGCCGGGCGAGACCCAGTACTTC,CASSLRGAGGPGETQYF
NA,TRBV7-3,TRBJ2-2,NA,TGTGCCAGCGGTTTTAGGGTGACCGGGGAGCTGTTTTTT,CASGFRVTGELFF
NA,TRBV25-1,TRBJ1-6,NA,TGTGCCAGCAGTGAAGCTGCAGGGAGATATAATTCACCCCTCCACTTT,CASSEAAGRYNSPLHF
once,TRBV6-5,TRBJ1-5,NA,TGTGCCAGCCGCTTGGGGGTGGATCAGCCCCAGCATTTT,CASRLGVDQPQHF
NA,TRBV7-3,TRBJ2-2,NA,TGTGCCAGCAGCTTAAGCCCGGGACCCCGATACGCCGGGGAGCTGTTTTTT,CASSLSPGPRYAGELFF
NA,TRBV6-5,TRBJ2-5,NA,TGTGCCAGCAGTTACCAGAAGACCCAGTACTTC,CASSYQKTQYF
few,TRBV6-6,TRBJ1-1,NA,TGTGCCAGCAGTTTCTTGGGGGACACTGAAGCTTTCTTT,CASSFLGDTEAFF
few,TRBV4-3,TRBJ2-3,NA,TGCGCCAGCAGCCAGGGGGGCCAGACAGATACGCAGTATTTT,CASSQGGQTDTQYF
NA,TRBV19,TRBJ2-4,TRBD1,TGTGCCACCATAGCAGGGGGCATTCAGTACTTC,CATIAGGIQYF
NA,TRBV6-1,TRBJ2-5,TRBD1,TGTGCCAGCAACGGACAGGGGATAAATACCCAGTACTTC,CASNGQGINTQYF
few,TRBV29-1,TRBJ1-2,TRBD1,TGCAGCGTTGAAGTCGGGACAGGGAACAACTATGGCTACACCTTC,CSVEVGTGNNYGYTF
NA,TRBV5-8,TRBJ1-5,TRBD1,TGTGCCAGCAGCTTAGGGACAGACCGCAATCAGCCCCAGCATTTT,CASSLGTDRNQPQHF
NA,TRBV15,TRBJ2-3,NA,TGTGCCACCAGCGGCGACAGGATCACAGATACGCAGTATTTT,CATSGDRITDTQYF
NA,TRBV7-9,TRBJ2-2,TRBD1,TGTGCCAGCACCCTATTGACAGGGCGCACCGGGGAGCTGTTTTTT,CASTLLTGRTGELFF
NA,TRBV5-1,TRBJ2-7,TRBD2,TGCGCCAGCAGCCCCTCTGGCGGGAGGTCCTACGAGCAGTACTTC,CASSPSGGRSYEQYF
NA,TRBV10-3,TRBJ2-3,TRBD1,TGTGCCATCAGTGGGACAGGAGAGATCTATACGCAGTATTTT,CAISGTGEIYTQYF
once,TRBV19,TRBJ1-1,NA,TGTGCCAGTAGTATAATTTCGGTGGGGAGGGCTGAAGCTTTCTTT,CASSIISVGRAEAFF
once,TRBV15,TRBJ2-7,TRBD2,TGTGCCACCAGCAGGGGACTATCCTCCTACGAGCAGTACTTC,CATSRGLSSYEQYF
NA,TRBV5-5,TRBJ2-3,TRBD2,TGTGCCAGCAGCTCGGGGACTAGCGGGGTCCTAACTAGCACAGATACGCAGTATTTT,CASSSGTSGVLTSTDTQYF
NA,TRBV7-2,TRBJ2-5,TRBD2,TGTGCCAGCAGCTCACTGACTAGCGGGACCTCAGAGACCCAGTACTTC,CASSSLTSGTSETQYF
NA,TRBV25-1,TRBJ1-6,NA,TGTGCCAGCAGTGAATTGGGGACAACTAACAATTCACCCCTCCACTTT,CASSELGTTNNSPLHF
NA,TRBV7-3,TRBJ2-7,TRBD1,TGTGCCAGCAGCCTGGGACAGGGGAAGGGCTACGAGCAGTACTTC,CASSLGQGKGYEQYF
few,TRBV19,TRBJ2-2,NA,TGTGCCAGTAGTTCCCGCCTTTTGAACACCGGGGAGCTGTTTTTT,CASSSRLLNTGELFF
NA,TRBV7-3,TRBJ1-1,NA,TGTGCCAGCAGCCCTGGGCCGGCCTGGGGTACTGAAGCTTTCTTT,CASSPGPAWGTEAFF
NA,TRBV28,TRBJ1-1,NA,TGTGCCAGCAGTCAGGCCGGGGGATCAGGAAACACTGAAGCTTTCTTT,CASSQAGGSGNTEAFF
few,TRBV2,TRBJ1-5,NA,TGTGCCAGCAGTGATTCGGGGGCGCGGGGCAATCAGCCCCAGCATTTT,CASSDSGARGNQPQHF
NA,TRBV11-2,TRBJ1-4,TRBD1,TGTGCCAGCAACTCCCTCGTGACAGGGGCTAATGAAAAACTGTTTTTT,CASNSLVTGANEKLFF